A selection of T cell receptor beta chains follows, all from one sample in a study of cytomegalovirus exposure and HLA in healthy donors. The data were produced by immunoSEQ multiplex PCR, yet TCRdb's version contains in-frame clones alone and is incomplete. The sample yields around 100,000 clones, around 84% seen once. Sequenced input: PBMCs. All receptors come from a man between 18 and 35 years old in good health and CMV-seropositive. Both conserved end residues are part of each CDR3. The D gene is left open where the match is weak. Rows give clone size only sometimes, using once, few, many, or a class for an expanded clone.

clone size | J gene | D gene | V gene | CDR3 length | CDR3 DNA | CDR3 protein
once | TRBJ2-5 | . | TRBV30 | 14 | TGTGCCTGCCCCAGACGGGAGAACCAAGAGACCCAGTACTTC | CACPRRENQETQYF
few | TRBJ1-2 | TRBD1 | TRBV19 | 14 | TGTGCCAGTAGGAGACAGGGGGGGGATTATGGCTACACCTTC | CASRRQGGDYGYTF
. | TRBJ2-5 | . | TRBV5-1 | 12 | TGCGCCAGCAGCTTGGGTCAAAAGACCCAGTACTTC | CASSLGQKTQYF
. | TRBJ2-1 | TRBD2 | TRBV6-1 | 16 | TGTGCCAGCAGTGAAGCGCTCAGCGGGAGGGCCAATGAGCAGTTCTTC | CASSEALSGRANEQFF
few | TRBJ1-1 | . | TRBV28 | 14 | TGTGCCAGCAGTTTGTACAGAGAGTACACTGAAGCTTTCTTT | CASSLYREYTEAFF
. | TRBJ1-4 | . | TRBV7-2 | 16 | TGTGCCAGCAGCCCTAGCCTAGGCGCTACGAATGAAAAACTGTTTTTT | CASSPSLGATNEKLFF
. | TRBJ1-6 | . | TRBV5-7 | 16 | TGTGCCAGCAGCTTGAGTTGGGCAGGGTCTAATTCACCCCTCCACTTT | CASSLSWAGSNSPLHF
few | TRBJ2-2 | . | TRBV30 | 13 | TGTGCCTGGAGGAGTTCGAACACCGGGGAGCTGTTTTTT | CAWRSSNTGELFF
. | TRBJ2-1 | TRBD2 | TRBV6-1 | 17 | TGTGCCAGCAGGGAACCTCCGGGACTAGCGGGAAACAATGAGCAGTTCTTC | CASREPPGLAGNNEQFF
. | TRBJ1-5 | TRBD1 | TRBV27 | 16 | TGTGCCAGCAGTTCCTCCCGGACAGGTGACCCTCGGCCCCAGCATTTT | CASSSSRTGDPRPQHF
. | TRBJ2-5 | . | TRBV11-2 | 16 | TGTGCCAGCAGCTTAGAGCGGGGTCGACGAGGGGAGACCCAGTACTTC | CASSLERGRRGETQYF
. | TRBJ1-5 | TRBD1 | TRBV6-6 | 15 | TGTGCCAGCAGCTACCTATGGACAGGGCGAGAGCCCCAGCATTTT | CASSYLWTGREPQHF
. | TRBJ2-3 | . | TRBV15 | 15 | TGTGCCACCAGCAAGCGAGGGGCGGGATCAGATACGCAGTATTTT | CATSKRGAGSDTQYF
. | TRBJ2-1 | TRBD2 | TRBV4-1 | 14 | TGCGCCAGCAGCCAGGGGACTACCATAAATGAGCAGTTCTTC | CASSQGTTINEQFF
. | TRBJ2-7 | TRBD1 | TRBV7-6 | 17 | TGTGCCAGCAGCTTACAAGGCACCGGGACAGTGCTCTACGAGCAGTACTTC | CASSLQGTGTVLYEQYF
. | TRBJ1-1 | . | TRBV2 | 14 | TGTGCCAGTGCCACATCTACTATGAACACTGAAGCTTTCTTT | CASATSTMNTEAFF
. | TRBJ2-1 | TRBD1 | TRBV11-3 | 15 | TGTGCCAGCAGCTTAGCTTGGACAGGGTCAGATGAGCAGTTCTTC | CASSLAWTGSDEQFF
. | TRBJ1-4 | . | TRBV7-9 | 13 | TGTGCCAGCAGCCTCGTAACTAATGAAAAACTGTTTTTT | CASSLVTNEKLFF
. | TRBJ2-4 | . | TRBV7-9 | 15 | TGTGCCAGCAGCTCGGGTAGCGTAGCCAAAAACATTCAGTACTTC | CASSSGSVAKNIQYF
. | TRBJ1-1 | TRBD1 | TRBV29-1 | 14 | TGCAGCGTTATACAGGGGGCGAGGAACACTGAAGCTTTCTTT | CSVIQGARNTEAFF
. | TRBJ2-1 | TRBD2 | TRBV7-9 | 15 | TGTGCCAGCAGCTTACGCGGGAGGAGGGCGTATGAGCAGTTCTTC | CASSLRGRRAYEQFF
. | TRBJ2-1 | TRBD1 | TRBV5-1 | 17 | TGCGCCAGCAGCCAACGGACAGGCATAAGCTCCTACAATGAGCAGTTCTTC | CASSQRTGISSYNEQFF
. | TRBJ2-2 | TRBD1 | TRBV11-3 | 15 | TGTGCCAGCAGCTCGCAGGGGGCGAACACCGGGGAGCTGTTTTTT | CASSSQGANTGELFF
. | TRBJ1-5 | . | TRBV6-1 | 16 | TGTGCCAGCAGTGAAGATAACAGGGATAGCAATCAGCCCCAGCATTTT | CASSEDNRDSNQPQHF
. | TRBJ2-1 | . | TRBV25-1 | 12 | TGTGCCAGCAAGGGGAACTACAATGAGCAGTTCTTC | CASKGNYNEQFF
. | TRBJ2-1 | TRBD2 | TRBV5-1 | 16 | TGCGCCAGCAGCTTGGGGGGACTAGCGGGGGACAATGAGCAGTTCTTC | CASSLGGLAGDNEQFF
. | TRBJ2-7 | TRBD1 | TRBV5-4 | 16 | TGTGCCAGCAGCTTCGGGTTGGGACAGGGGGTATGGGAGCAGTACTTC | CASSFGLGQGVWEQYF
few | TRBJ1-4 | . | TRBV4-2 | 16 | TGTGCCAGCAGCCTCGAGGGGGTAGCAACTAATGAAAAACTGTTTTTT | CASSLEGVATNEKLFF
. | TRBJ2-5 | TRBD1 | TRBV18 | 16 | TGTGCCAGCTCACCTGGGACAGGGGGCCTCTATGGGACCCAGTACTTC | CASSPGTGGLYGTQYF
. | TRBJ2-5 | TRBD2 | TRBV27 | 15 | TGTGCCAGCATGGGCCCGGGACTAGCGGCAGAGACCCAGTACTTC | CASMGPGLAAETQYF
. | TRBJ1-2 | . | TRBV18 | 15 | TGTGCCAGCTCACCTACCCCGGGAGCAAATTATGGCTACACCTTC | CASSPTPGANYGYTF
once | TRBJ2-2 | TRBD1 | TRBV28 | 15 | TGTGCCAGCTACCAGACAGGGGTGAACACCGGGGAGCTGTTTTTT | CASYQTGVNTGELFF
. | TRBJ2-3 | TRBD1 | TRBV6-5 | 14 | TGTGCCAGCAGTTCGGACAGGGCCACAGATACGCAGTATTTT | CASSSDRATDTQYF
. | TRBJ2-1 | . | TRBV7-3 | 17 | TGTGCCAGCAGCCCGAAAAGGGGGGACAGCTCCTACAATGAGCAGTTCTTC | CASSPKRGDSSYNEQFF
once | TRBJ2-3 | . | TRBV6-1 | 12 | TGTGCCAGCAGAACAGGGACAGATACGCAGTATTTT | CASRTGTDTQYF
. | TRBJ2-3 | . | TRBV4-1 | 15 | TGCGCCAGCAGCCCCGCAGTCTCTAGCACAGATACGCAGTATTTT | CASSPAVSSTDTQYF
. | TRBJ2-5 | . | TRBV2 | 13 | TGTGCCAGCATCCGGTTTTCCCAAGAGACCCAGTACTTC | CASIRFSQETQYF
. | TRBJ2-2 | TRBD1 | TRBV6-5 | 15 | TGTGCCAGCAGAACGGGACAGTTGAACACCGGGGAGCTGTTTTTT | CASRTGQLNTGELFF
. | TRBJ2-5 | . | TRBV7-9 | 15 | TGTGCCAGCAGCTTAGGCTGGGGGGGGGCGCAGACCCAGTACTTC | CASSLGWGGAQTQYF
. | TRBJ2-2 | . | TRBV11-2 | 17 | TGTGCCAGCAGCTCAACCACAGGGTGGGAGAACACCGGGGAGCTGTTTTTT | CASSSTTGWENTGELFF
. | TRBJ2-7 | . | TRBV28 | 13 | TGTGCCAGCAGTTTCGGACACCGATACGAGCAGTACTTC | CASSFGHRYEQYF
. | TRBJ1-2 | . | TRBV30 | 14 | TGTGCCTGGAGTGTAGGGCAGGGGCTACGGGGCTACACCTTC | CAWSVGQGLRGYTF
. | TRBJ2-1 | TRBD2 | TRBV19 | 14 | TGTGCCAGTAGTATTTCTAGCGGGAGAGGTGAGCAGTTCTTC | CASSISSGRGEQFF
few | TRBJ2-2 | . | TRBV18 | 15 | TGTGCCAGCTCACCACAAGGGGAGAACACCGGGGAGCTGTTTTTT | CASSPQGENTGELFF
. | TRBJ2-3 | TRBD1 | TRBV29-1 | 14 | TGCAGCGTCGCTACTACAGGGGACACAGATACGCAGTATTTT | CSVATTGDTDTQYF
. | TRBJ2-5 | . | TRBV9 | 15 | TGTGCCAGCAGCGTAGGGGGAACGGGAGTCGAGACCCAGTACTTC | CASSVGGTGVETQYF
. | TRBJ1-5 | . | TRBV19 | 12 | TGTGCCTCCTCAATCGGAGAACAGCCCCAGCATTTT | CASSIGEQPQHF
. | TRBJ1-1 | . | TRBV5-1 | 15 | TGCGCCAGCAGCTTCCTGGGACACCAGAACACTGAAGCTTTCTTT | CASSFLGHQNTEAFF
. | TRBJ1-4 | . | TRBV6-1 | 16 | TGTGCCAGCAGTGGAACCTGGGGCACAACTAATGAAAAACTGTTTTTT | CASSGTWGTTNEKLFF
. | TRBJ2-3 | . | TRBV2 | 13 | TGTGCCAGCAACTACTACATTTCAGATACGCAGTATTTT | CASNYYISDTQYF
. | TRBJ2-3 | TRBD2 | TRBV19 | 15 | TGTGCCAGTAGTATAGTGCGGGGGTACACAGATACGCAGTATTTT | CASSIVRGYTDTQYF
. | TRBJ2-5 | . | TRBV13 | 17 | TGTGCCAGCAGCTCCCTAAGGACTACGGACAAACAAGAGACCCAGTACTTC | CASSSLRTTDKQETQYF
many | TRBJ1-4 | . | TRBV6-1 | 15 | TGTGCCAGCAGTGAAGCGGCAGACTTTAATGAAAAACTGTTTTTT | CASSEAADFNEKLFF